A selection of T cell receptor beta chains follows, all from one sample in a study of CD8 T cells in ankylosing spondylitis. TCRdb ran MiXCR on the 5' RACE reads and lists one entry per CDR3 protein. The sample records 500,000 to 550,000 distinct CDR3 sequences, roughly 12% being singletons. The sample consisted of blood, either unsorted or a sorted T cell fraction (not recorded which). The receptors here all came from a male donor with ankylosing spondylitis. The CDR3 runs from the conserved cysteine through the conserved F or W. Each record gives: D gene, clone size, V gene, J gene, CDR3 protein, CDR3 DNA. A D gene is named only where the DNA matches it firmly. Only some rows state a clone size, as once, few, many or a class for expanded clones.

TRBD2	-	TRBV7-2	TRBJ2-1	CASSFSGGGHNEQFF	TGTGCCAGCAGCTTTAGCGGGGGGGGCCACAATGAGCAGTTCTTC
-	few	TRBV7-7	TRBJ2-1	CASSPIRGRELEQFF	TGTGCCAGCAGCCCAATCCGTGGTCGGGAGCTTGAGCAGTTCTTC
TRBD2	few	TRBV29-1	TRBJ2-5	CSSLTSGRGETQYF	TGCAGCTCCCTGACTAGCGGGAGGGGAGAGACCCAGTACTTC
TRBD1	few	TRBV2	TRBJ1-4	CASKRVTGGREKLFF	TGTGCCAGCAAAAGGGTCACAGGGGGCCGAGAAAAACTGTTTTTT
-	-	TRBV3-1	TRBJ2-1	CASSYLTGRGNNEQFF	TGTGCCAGCAGTTACCTAACAGGTAGAGGCAACAATGAGCAGTTCTTC
TRBD1	many	TRBV29-1	TRBJ1-1	CSVGTGGNTEAFF	TGCAGCGTCGGGACAGGGGGCAACACTGAAGCTTTCTTT
-	few	TRBV19	TRBJ1-1	CASSDPNVNTEAFF	TGTGCCAGTAGTGACCCTAACGTGAACACTGAAGCTTTCTTT
TRBD1	-	TRBV12-3/TRBV12-4	TRBJ1-2	CASSLETGGDYGYTF	TGTGCCAGCAGTTTAGAGACAGGGGGCGACTATGGCTACACCTTC
-	-	TRBV20-1	TRBJ1-1	CSALTELNTEAFF	TGCAGTGCATTGACAGAGCTGAACACTGAAGCTTTCTTT
-	-	TRBV7-9	TRBJ2-5	CASSFGPPGTQYF	TGTGCCAGCAGCTTCGGTCCCCCGGGGACCCAGTACTTC
-	many	TRBV24-1	TRBJ1-5	CATSSPLSNQPQHF	TGTGCCACCTCTTCGCCATTGAGCAATCAGCCCCAGCATTTT
-	-	TRBV15	TRBJ2-1	CATSTGYNEQFF	TGTGCCACCAGCACGGGCTACAATGAGCAGTTCTTC
-	few	TRBV18	TRBJ2-3	CASSPRGERLYF	TGTGCCAGCTCACCACGAGGGGAACGGCTGTATTTT
-	few	TRBV25-1	TRBJ2-7	CASTRGGSDEQYF	TGTGCCAGCACCCGAGGGGGTAGCGACGAGCAGTACTTC
-	-	TRBV15	TRBJ1-6	CATSRDRGIDSPLHF	TGTGCCACCAGCAGAGATAGGGGTATTGATTCACCCCTCCACTTT
TRBD1	-	TRBV3-1	TRBJ1-2	CASSHTDRDGGYTF	TGTGCCAGCAGCCACACGGACAGGGACGGCGGCTACACCTTC
-	-	TRBV14	TRBJ2-1	CASSPLGGLEYNEQFF	TGTGCCAGCAGCCCGTTAGGGGGTTTGGAGTACAATGAGCAGTTCTTC
-	few	TRBV5-5	TRBJ2-2	CASTLLGALAGELFF	TGTGCCAGCACCTTGTTGGGGGCGCTGGCCGGGGAGCTGTTTTTT
-	many	TRBV5-1	TRBJ2-1	CASRTQSSYNEQFF	TGCGCCAGCAGAACCCAGAGCTCCTACAATGAGCAGTTCTTC
-	many	TRBV12-3/TRBV12-4	TRBJ2-7	CASSFKAYEQYF	TGTGCCAGCAGTTTTAAGGCTTACGAGCAGTACTTC
-	many	TRBV5-1	TRBJ2-5	CASSVEYQETQYF	TGCGCCAGCAGCGTTGAATACCAAGAGACCCAGTACTTC
-	few	TRBV29-1	TRBJ1-2	CSVEGGGYGYTF	TGCAGCGTTGAAGGAGGGGGCTATGGCTACACCTTC
TRBD1	few	TRBV10-2	TRBJ2-2	CASTEAPQGAGTGELFF	TGCGCCAGCACCGAGGCCCCACAGGGGGCTGGCACCGGGGAGCTGTTTTTT
TRBD1	-	TRBV14	TRBJ2-7	CASSQSYRGTYEQYF	TGTGCCAGCAGCCAAAGCTACAGGGGGACGTACGAGCAGTACTTC
-	-	TRBV7-8	TRBJ1-4	CASSLRPASGEKLFF	TGTGCCAGCAGCTTACGTCCGGCGAGTGGTGAAAAACTGTTTTTT
-	-	TRBV12-3/TRBV12-4	TRBJ2-5	CASSRVGATYQETQYF	TGTGCCAGCAGTCGGGTTGGGGCAACGTACCAAGAGACCCAGTACTTC
-	-	TRBV20-1	TRBJ2-3	CSAILGGATDTQYF	TGCAGCGCCATTCTAGGGGGGGCCACAGATACGCAGTATTTT
TRBD1	many	TRBV20-1	TRBJ2-2	CSARDLPGGTGELFF	TGCAGTGCTAGAGATTTACCAGGGGGCACCGGGGAGCTGTTTTTT
-	-	TRBV5-1	TRBJ2-2	CASSWTGELFF	TGCGCCAGCAGCTGGACCGGGGAGCTGTTTTTT
-	-	TRBV18	TRBJ1-4	CASSPRQETNEKLFF	TGTGCCAGCTCACCGAGACAGGAAACTAATGAAAAACTGTTTTTT
-	few	TRBV29-1	TRBJ1-2	CSVVVGGLGGYTF	TGCAGCGTTGTAGTCGGGGGCCTGGGTGGCTACACCTTC
-	-	TRBV7-9	TRBJ2-7	CASSVLADEQYF	TGTGCCAGCAGCGTACTAGCTGACGAGCAGTACTTC